The 29 T cell receptor beta chains below come from one sample, sequenced in a study of blood T cell repertoires in COVID-19. Only in-frame clones appear in the TCRdb table, and some are missing; sequencing was by immunoSEQ multiplex PCR. Of about 200,000 clones listed, about 88% are singletons. The specimen was peripheral blood. Receptor source: a woman aged 45-59 years with COVID-19, enrolled during active disease.

This chain joins TRBV19 and TRBJ1-2, with TRBD1 as a possible D gene (6 bases). The CDR3 extends over 14 amino acids. V lost 8 bases and J lost 1, with 14 bases in between. Germline-derived CDR1 and CDR2 are LNHDA and SQIVND (reference sequence). CDR3 DNA sequence: TGTGCCAGTGGGGCAGGGGCCCTTAACTATGGCTACACCTTC. This gives the protein CASGAGALNYGYTF.

V gene TRBV9 combines with J gene TRBJ2-2, with 9 positions matching TRBD2. V shed 4 bases and J 3 bases; nucleotides not matched to a gene: 4. The CDR3 totals 15 residues. In germline, CDR1 is SGDLS, CDR2 YYNGEE. The CDR3 nucleotides are TGTGCCAGCAGCCCCCGACTAGCGGACACCGGGGAGCTGTTTTTT. Its translation: CASSPRLADTGELFF.

This clone is a singleton in its sample. This rearrangement joins TRBV25-1 to TRBJ1-4; possible D gene TRBD1, 6 bases. V gave up 5 bases and J gave up 0 bases, with 7 bases separating them. Germline V gives CDR1 MGHDK, CDR2 SYGVNS. This CDR3 has 14 amino acids. CDR3 DNA sequence: TGTGCCAGCAGTCAGGGGACAACTAATGAAAAACTGTTTTTT. Its translation: CASSQGTTNEKLFF.

This chain connects TRBV27 to TRBJ2-7, with 11 bases fitting TRBD2. Germline V CDR1 and CDR2: MNHEY, SMNVEV (reference sequence). J lost 4 bases, V lost 3 bases, and 5 bases had no gene match. CDR3 length: 15 amino acids. In DNA, the CDR3 is TGTGCCAGCAGTTTTTCTAGCGGGGGGACGTACGAGCAGTACGTC. This translates into CASSFSSGGTYEQYV.

The rearrangement joins TRBV5-1 to TRBJ1-2; D is undetermined. The germline CDR1 and CDR2 sequences are SGHRS and YFSETQ. The ends were cut back, 2 bases at V and 7 bases at J, with 18 bases in the middle. CDR3 length: 15 amino acids. CDR3 loop: CASSFLDVGDRGYTF. CDR3 coding DNA: TGCGCCAGCAGCTTCCTTGATGTGGGCGACCGTGGCTACACCTTC.

The V call is TRBV28, the J call TRBJ2-1; 9 bases match TRBD2. Germline values: CDR1 MDHEN, CDR2 SYDVKM. With 3 bases clipped from V and 9 bases from J, the junction kept 12 bases outside the gene matches. The CDR3 is made up of 16 amino acids. CDR3 in DNA: TGTGCCAGCAGTTTCCCTCTAGCGGGGAGAGGGAGTGAGCAGTTCTTC. Its protein is CASSFPLAGRGSEQFF.

CDR3 coding DNA: TGTGCCGCCGAGACAGGGGGCGCTTCTGGGGCCAACGTCCTGACTTTC. Translating gives CAAETGGASGANVLTF. The rearrangement uses TRBV10-3 and TRBJ2-6; 10 bases match TRBD1. The CDR3 runs to 16 residues. CDR1 and CDR2 from the germline V gene are ENHRY and SYGVKD. With 11 bases clipped from V and 1 base from J, the junction kept 8 bases outside the gene matches.

This chain joins TRBV6-2 or TRBV6-3 and TRBJ2-1; 9 bases agree with TRBD2. The CDR3 loop spans 15 amino acids. Germline CDR1 is MNHEY and CDR2 is SVGEGT. J was trimmed by 7 bases and V by 3 bases; bases with no gene match: 7. The CDR3: CASSYWRGGLNEQFF. As DNA, the CDR3 is TGTGCCAGCAGTTATTGGCGGGGGGGTTTGAATGAGCAGTTCTTC.

This chain joins TRBV5-6 and TRBJ2-7; 8 bases fit TRBD2. Germline lookup yields CDR1 SGHDT and CDR2 YYEEEE. The CDR3 is 13 amino acids. Losses at the gene ends were 1 base for V and 4 bases for J; bases not matched to a gene: 1. In nucleotides, the CDR3 is TGTGCCAGCAGCTTGAGCGGGAGATACGAGCAGTACGTC. Protein: CASSLSGRYEQYV.

The chain has TRBV19 and TRBJ1-2; unclear D gene. V lost 5 bases and J 4 bases, leaving 11 bases between the germline ends. The CDR3 consists of 13 residues. Germline values: CDR1 LNHDA, CDR2 SQIVND (reference sequence). CDR3: CASSFSVSYGYTF. CDR3 DNA sequence: TGTGCCAGTAGTTTCTCAGTATCCTATGGCTACACCTTC.

This sequence joins TRBV15 and TRBJ1-2; D might be TRBD1 (5 bases). V lost 1 base, J lost 3 bases, and 12 bases lay in between. Germline assignment: CDR1 LNHNV and CDR2 YYDKDF (reference sequence). The CDR3 has 15 amino acids. The CDR3 spells CATSRGQGAYYGYTF. The CDR3 region has the DNA TGTGCCACCAGCAGAGGTCAGGGCGCGTACTATGGCTACACCTTC. Full variable domain (remainder filled in from reference TRBV15 and TRBJ1-2): DAMVIQNPRYQVTQFGKPVTLSCSQTLNHNVMYWYQQKSSQAPKLLFHYYDKDFNNEADTPDNFQSRRPNTSFCFLDIRSPGLGDTAMYLCATSRGQGAYYGYTFGSGTRLTVV.

The CDR3 DNA sequence: TGTGCCAGCAGGATGAGGATTACCGGGGAGCTGTTTTTT. It translates to CASRMRITGELFF. The genes are TRBV27 and TRBJ2-2; D gene uncertain. Germline values: CDR1 MNHEY, CDR2 SMNVEV (reference sequence). The V end was cut by 6 bases, the J end by 5 bases, with 10 bases between. CDR3 length: 13 residues.

The chain is built from TRBV5-4 and TRBJ2-7; TRBD2 matches 7 bases. This CDR3 is built from 14 residues. V shed 4 bases and J 1 base; nucleotides not matched to a gene: 5. The germline V gene encodes CDR1 SGHNT and CDR2 YYREEE (reference sequence). In nucleotides, the CDR3 is TGTGCCAGCAGCACGGGACTACTTTCCTACGAGCAGTACTTC. Protein sequence: CASSTGLLSYEQYF. Full variable domain (remainder filled in from reference TRBV5-4 and TRBJ2-7): ETGVTQSPTHLIKTRGQQVTLRCSSQSGHNTVSWYQQALGQGPQFIFQYYREEENGRGNFPPRFSGLQFPNYSSELNVNALELDDSALYLCASSTGLLSYEQYFGPGTRLTVT.

V usage is TRBV28 and J usage is TRBJ1-2; 7 positions match TRBD1. The germline V gene has CDR1 MDHEN and CDR2 SYDVKM. J gave up 7 bases and V 6 bases, and 11 bases lay outside the gene matches. The CDR3 is 14 amino acids. CDR3 nucleotide sequence: TGTGCCAGCAGCCGAGTCCGACAGGGAGGTGGCTACACCTTC. As protein: CASSRVRQGGGYTF.

This clone was seen a single time. The chain has TRBV29-1 and TRBJ1-3; TRBD1 matches 8 bases. CDR3 length: 14 residues. V dropped 6 bases and J dropped 2; count of bases not matched to a gene: 6. Germline CDR1 reads SQVTM; CDR2 reads ANQGSEA. For the CDR3, the DNA is TGCAGCGTCATGACAGGGGTCGCTGGAAACACCATATATTTT. Residues: CSVMTGVAGNTIYF.

This chain connects TRBV9 to TRBJ1-3; possible D gene TRBD1, 5 bases. The CDR3 has 17 amino acids. V was shortened by 3 bases and J by 0 bases, with 16 bases between the two germline ends. Per germline, CDR1 SGDLS and CDR2 YYNGEE. DNA for the CDR3: TGTGCCAGCAGCGGTGGGGGGAGAACGGGCTCTGGAAACACCATATATTTT. Amino acid sequence: CASSGGGRTGSGNTIYF.

V usage is TRBV12-3 or TRBV12-4 and J usage is TRBJ1-2; D may be TRBD1 (5 bases). The CDR3 runs 13 residues. V lost 6 bases and J lost 4, with 12 bases in between. The CDR3 DNA sequence: TGTGCCAGCAGCCTTACAGGTATCTATGGCTACACCTTC. It is translated as CASSLTGIYGYTF.

The chain couples TRBV18 to TRBJ1-6, with D uncertain. Trimming shortened V by 2 bases and J by 4 bases, and 9 bases separated the two germline ends. Per germline, CDR1 KGHSH and CDR2 LQKENI. This CDR3 is 15 amino acids long. The CDR3 nucleotides are TGTGCCAGCTCACCAGGAGGGAGGTATAATTCACCCCTCCACTTT. Translating gives CASSPGGRYNSPLHF.

The rearrangement joins TRBV2 to TRBJ2-7; TRBD1 agrees at 8 bases. The CDR3 spans 13 residues. Germline V lookup: CDR1 SNHLY, CDR2 FYNNEI. V gave up 10 bases and J gave up 3 bases; unmatched junction bases: 8. CDR3 DNA: TGTGCCACCAAGACAGGGGATCTCTACGAGCAGTACTTC. This gives the protein CATKTGDLYEQYF.

V gene TRBV5-5 combines with J gene TRBJ1-1, with a tentative D call TRBD1 (6 bases). There are 14 residues in the CDR3. Looked up from germline, CDR1 is SGHKS and CDR2 is YYEKEE (reference sequence). Trimming cost V 4 bases and J 3 bases, with 13 bases left between them. The CDR3 sequence: CASSLMPGDTEAFF. Here the CDR3 DNA reads TGTGCCAGCAGCCTCATGCCAGGGGACACTGAAGCTTTCTTT. Full variable domain (remainder filled in from reference TRBV5-5 and TRBJ1-1): DAGVTQSPTHLIKTRGQQVTLRCSPISGHKSVSWYQQVLGQGPQFIFQYYEKEERGRGNFPDRFSARQFPNYSSELNVNALLLGDSALYLCASSLMPGDTEAFFGQGTRLTVV.

CDR3: CASSLRAGGSPREKLFF. The CDR3 bases are TGTGCCAGCAGTTTACGGGCCGGAGGGTCCCCCAGAGAAAAACTGTTTTTT. The chain links TRBV27 to TRBJ1-4, with D uncertain. Germline V CDR1 and CDR2: MNHEY, SMNVEV (reference sequence). Deletions cut 2 bases from V and 8 bases from J, with 21 bases between. The CDR3 has 17 amino acids.

The chain has TRBV30 and TRBJ1-2; the match to TRBD1 covers 8 bases. The junction had 1 base not matched to a gene; V was cut back by 2 bases and J by 5 bases. Germline V gives CDR1 GTSNPN, CDR2 SVGIG (reference sequence). CDR3 length: 12 residues. This chain's CDR3 is CAWSRTGYGYTF. CDR3 nucleotides: TGTGCCTGGAGTAGGACAGGGTATGGCTACACCTTC.

This clone has just a few counts. The chain recombines TRBV27 with TRBJ2-7; TRBD2 matches 12 bases. The CDR3 length is 15 residues. The trim removed 3 bases at V and 5 bases at J, leaving 5 bases unmatched. Per the germline V gene, CDR1 is MNHEY and CDR2 is SMNVEV (reference sequence). This CDR3 is CASSFLAGGRNEQYF. CDR3 bases: TGTGCCAGCAGTTTTCTAGCGGGGGGGCGGAACGAGCAGTACTTC.

The chain is built from TRBV18 and TRBJ1-1; maybe TRBD1 (6 bases). Per the germline V gene, CDR1 is KGHSH and CDR2 is LQKENI. Trimming left V 3 bases short and J 1 base short, with 9 bases between. The CDR3 totals 14 residues. The DNA for the CDR3 is TGTGCCAGCTCACCCTTGGGGGCGAACACTGAAGCTTTCTTT. This gives the protein CASSPLGANTEAFF. The variable domain in full, with the rest retrieved from reference TRBV18 and TRBJ1-1, is NAGVMQNPRHLVRRRGQEARLRCSPMKGHSHVYWYRQLPEEGLKFMVYLQKENIIDESGMPKERFSAEFPKEGPSILRIQQVVRGDSAAYFCASSPLGANTEAFFGQGTRLTVV.

The chain couples TRBV14 to TRBJ2-7, with D tentatively TRBD2 (5 bases). Germline V gene lookup returns CDR1 SGHDN and CDR2 FVKESK. CDR3 length equals 17 residues. V was pared by 3 bases and J by 6 bases, with 24 bases between. Written as DNA, the CDR3 is TGTGCCAGCAGCCAGAGGGTGGGAGACTACCCTCCCTCCGAGCAGTACTTC. Its protein product is CASSQRVGDYPPSEQYF.

This rearrangement joins TRBV29-1 to TRBJ1-2; no clear D. CDR1 is SQVTM and CDR2 is ANQGSEA in the germline V gene. This CDR3 spans 11 amino acids. The V and J ends lost 8 bases and 8 bases respectively, with 15 bases between them. DNA for the CDR3: TGCAGCTCCTCTATGGGAGGCGGCTACACCTTC. This sequence encodes CSSSMGGGYTF.

This chain joins TRBV5-1 and TRBJ2-5; possibly TRBD2 for D (5 bases). The CDR3 is 17 amino acids. The ends were cut back, 1 base at V and 4 bases at J, with 20 bases in the middle. From germline, CDR1 is SGHRS and CDR2 YFSETQ. The CDR3 is CASSLPPINRGIETQYF. Here the CDR3 DNA reads TGCGCCAGCAGCTTGCCCCCCATAAACCGGGGAATAGAGACCCAGTACTTC.

This clone was seen once. CDR3 sequence: CASSPTENTGELFF. DNA of the CDR3: TGTGCCAGCAGCCCGACAGAAAACACCGGGGAGCTGTTTTTT. J is TRBJ2-2 and V is TRBV11-2, with D possibly TRBD1 on 5 matching bases. V shed 5 bases and J shed 2 bases, with 9 bases lying between them. The germline V gene has CDR1 SGHAT and CDR2 FQNNGV. This CDR3 has 14 amino acids. Using reference TRBV11-2 and TRBJ2-2 for the parts outside the CDR3, the full variable domain is EAGVAQSPRYKIIEKRQSVAFWCNPISGHATLYWYQQILGQGPKLLIQFQNNGVVDDSQLPKDRFSAERLKGVDSTLKIQPAKLEDSAVYLCASSPTENTGELFFGEGSRLTVL.

This chain uses TRBV3-1 (or the pseudogene TRBV3-2) with TRBJ2-1; D gene uncertain. V dropped 2 bases and J dropped 9 bases, with 8 bases sitting between them. CDR3 length: 12 residues. The germline V gene has CDR1 LGHDT and CDR2 YNNKEL (reference sequence). In DNA form, the CDR3 reads TGTGCCAGCAGCCAACCCTCTTCTGAGCAGTTCTTC. It specifies CASSQPSSEQFF.